These 22 T cell receptor beta chains originate from one sample sequenced in a study of blood T cell repertoires in COVID-19. The repertoire was sequenced with immunoSEQ multiplex PCR; TCRdb's copy has only in-frame clones and lacks some. Altogether some 260,000 clones are present, 80% to 90% being singletons, with the ten largest covering approximately 1.4%. The sample comprised peripheral blood. The source of these receptors is a man older than 75 with acute or convalescent COVID-19.

Comments on this clone: The same CDR3 can be traced to other DNA sequences in this sample. The V call is TRBV2, the J call TRBJ2-1; TRBD2 agrees at 13 bases. V shed 6 bases, J shed 6 bases, and the junction held 5 bases outside the gene matches. The CDR3 spans 15 residues. Looked up from germline, CDR1 is SNHLY and CDR2 is FYNNEI. CDR3 coding DNA: TGTGCCAGCAGCCTTACTAGCGGGGGGGCCAATGAGCAGTTCTTC. This translates into CASSLTSGGANEQFF.

In its sample, this clone was seen once. The rearrangement joins TRBV5-1 to TRBJ2-1; 11 bases map to TRBD1. This CDR3 spans 15 amino acids. Germline lookup yields CDR1 SGHRS and CDR2 YFSETQ. Trimming at V came to 4 bases and at J to 8 bases, leaving 8 bases not matched to a gene. The CDR3 DNA is TGCGCCAGCAGCAAGGGACAGGGGGTTATCGATGAGCAGTTCTTC. Protein product: CASSKGQGVIDEQFF.

The chain couples TRBV4-1 to TRBJ1-1, with D possibly matching TRBD1 (5 bases). The CDR3 totals 15 residues. Germline CDR1 MGHRA, CDR2 YSYEKL. V was trimmed by 4 bases and J by 0 bases, leaving 12 bases between them. The CDR3 spells CASSRQRDLNTEAFF. The CDR3 bases are TGCGCCAGCAGCCGGCAAAGGGACTTGAACACTGAAGCTTTCTTT.

This sequence joins TRBV24-1 and TRBJ2-1; D gene uncertain. Per germline, CDR1 KGHDR and CDR2 SFDVKD. This CDR3 spans 13 amino acids. Trimming took off 9 bases at V and 0 bases at J, with 8 bases between the two ends. CDR3: CATEETSYNEQFF. In DNA form, the CDR3 reads TGTGCCACCGAGGAGACCTCCTACAATGAGCAGTTCTTC.

The rearrangement uses TRBV7-2 and TRBJ2-7; weak D call: TRBD2 (6 bases). Germline-derived CDR1 and CDR2 are SGHTA and FQGNSA. The CDR3 spans 16 residues. V lost 0 bases and J 7 bases, leaving 19 bases between the germline ends. CDR3 sequence: CASSLAGTPPLGEQYF. The CDR3 DNA sequence: TGTGCCAGCAGCTTAGCCGGGACTCCTCCTTTGGGGGAGCAGTACTTC.

This clone came up once. The chain links TRBV7-2 to TRBJ2-5, with TRBD2 matching over 14 bases. This CDR3 spans 17 amino acids. The germline CDR1 and CDR2 sequences are SGHTA and FQGNSA. V was clipped by 5 bases and J by 5 bases; unmatched bases: 10. CDR3 DNA: TGTGCCAGCAGCCCGACTAGCGGGAGGGCCGGTTTCGAGACCCAGTACTTC. It yields the protein CASSPTSGRAGFETQYF.

The V gene is TRBV6-5, the J gene TRBJ1-6; tentatively, D is TRBD1 (5 bases). V lost 6 bases to trimming and J lost 3 bases, with 9 bases between them. CDR1 is MNHEY and CDR2 is SVGAGI in the germline V gene. CDR3 length: 14 residues. CDR3 nucleotide sequence: TGTGCCAGCAGGGCACAGGACTATAATTCACCCCTCCACTTT. Its protein is CASRAQDYNSPLHF.

This clone was seen just once. V usage is TRBV28 and J usage is TRBJ2-1; 12 bases are shared with TRBD2. Per germline, CDR1 MDHEN and CDR2 SYDVKM. The CDR3 covers 14 residues. J gave up 6 bases and V 6 bases, and 3 bases lay outside the gene matches. The CDR3 here is CASSLAGGPNEQFF. The CDR3 region has the DNA TGTGCCAGCAGCCTAGCGGGAGGGCCCAATGAGCAGTTCTTC.

The chain uses TRBV19 and TRBJ1-1; 8 nucleotides align to TRBD1. Germline-derived CDR1 and CDR2 are LNHDA and SQIVND (reference sequence). The CDR3 runs to 13 residues. V shed 6 bases, J shed 11 bases, and the junction held 11 bases outside the gene matches. CDR3 nucleotides: TGTGCCAGTAGCAAGGACAGGGCGGCTCGCGCTTTCTTT. Its translation: CASSKDRAARAFF.

This clone was seen a single time. The genes are TRBV11-3 and TRBJ1-4, with D possibly being TRBD1 (6 bases). V lost 5 bases, J lost 0 bases, and 16 bases lay in between. In germline, CDR1 is SGHNT, CDR2 YENEEA. The CDR3 loop spans 17 amino acids. CDR3 loop: CASSAGVEQTTNEKLFF. The CDR3 nucleotides are TGTGCCAGCAGCGCAGGGGTTGAACAGACAACTAATGAAAAACTGTTTTTT.

The chain employs TRBV27 and TRBJ2-7, with D hard to call. This CDR3 has 16 amino acids. V lost 2 bases and J lost 4, with 18 bases in between. Looked up from germline, CDR1 is MNHEY and CDR2 is SMNVEV (reference sequence). The CDR3 DNA reads TGTGCCAGCAGTTTAAGTATAGCCGCAACTACTTACGAGCAGTACTTC. Its translation is CASSLSIAATTYEQYF.

This chain links TRBV6-6 with TRBJ2-1, with 10 bases fitting TRBD1. There are 16 residues in the CDR3. V lost 6 bases and J lost 0; bases outside the gene matches: 5. Germline loops: CDR1 MNHNY, CDR2 SVGAGI (reference sequence). In DNA form, the CDR3 reads TGTGCCAGCAGCTCGCGGACAGGGGGCTCCTACAATGAGCAGTTCTTC. It encodes CASSSRTGGSYNEQFF.

V is TRBV19 and J is TRBJ1-2; 8 bases are shared with TRBD1. The germline CDR1 and CDR2 sequences are LNHDA and SQIVND (reference sequence). The V and J ends lost 1 base and 4 bases, in that order; junction bases with no gene match: 5. CDR3 length equals 15 residues. CDR3 in DNA: TGTGCCAGTAGTATAGTGGACAGGGATCCCTATGGCTACACCTTC. As protein: CASSIVDRDPYGYTF.

The chain has TRBV7-9 and TRBJ2-5, with TRBD2 as a possible D gene (7 bases). The length of the CDR3 is 15 residues. With 5 bases removed from V and 3 bases from J, the gap between germline ends came to 16 bases. Germline values: CDR1 SEHNR, CDR2 FQNEAQ (reference sequence). CDR3 in DNA: TGTGCCAGCAGCGCCCAAGGGGGAGGGAAAGAGACCCAGTACTTC. It yields the protein CASSAQGGGKETQYF.

This chain uses TRBV24-1 with TRBJ1-5; perhaps TRBD1 as D (6 bases). The CDR3 contains 15 residues. The V gene's germline CDR1 is KGHDR and CDR2 SFDVKD. Trimming took 4 bases from V and 4 from J, leaving 13 bases between them. The CDR3 here is CATSDPGEGNQPQHF. In DNA form, the CDR3 reads TGTGCCACCAGTGACCCAGGGGAAGGTAATCAGCCCCAGCATTTT.

This clone showed up just once. The chain joins TRBV3-1 (or the pseudogene TRBV3-2) to TRBJ2-3; D uncertain. The V end was cut by 4 bases, the J end by 0 bases, with 17 bases between. CDR3 length: 17 residues. Germline V gives CDR1 LGHDT, CDR2 YNNKEL (reference sequence). DNA of the CDR3: TGTGCCAGCAGCCTCAATAGGCGCGGTGGGAGCACAGATACGCAGTATTTT. This codes for CASSLNRRGGSTDTQYF.

This chain uses TRBV7-2 with TRBJ2-3; weak D call: TRBD2 (5 bases). The V end lost 5 bases, the J end lost 0 bases, and 12 bases lay between the germline ends. Germline CDR1 is SGHTA and CDR2 is FQGNSA. The CDR3 has 15 amino acids. CDR3 DNA: TGTGCCAGCAGCCCCGGACTGGCTAGCACAGATACGCAGTATTTT. The encoded protein is CASSPGLASTDTQYF.

The chain carries TRBV9 and TRBJ2-2; D is unclear. The V end was cut by 2 bases, the J end by 4 bases, with 9 bases between. Germline CDR1 reads SGDLS; CDR2 reads YYNGEE. The CDR3 is made up of 14 amino acids. CDR3 sequence (DNA): TGTGCCAGCAGCGTTGGCCCCCCCACCGGGGAGCTGTTTTTT. It translates to CASSVGPPTGELFF.

This rearrangement joins TRBV28 to TRBJ2-7; 8 bases align to TRBD1. Germline V gene data show CDR1 as MDHEN and CDR2 as SYDVKM. The CDR3 totals 16 residues. J lost 2 bases, V lost 4 bases, and 10 bases had no gene match. The CDR3 loop is CASSSTWTGQAYEQYF. The CDR3 region has the DNA TGTGCCAGCAGTTCCACATGGACAGGGCAAGCCTACGAGCAGTACTTC.

The chain combines TRBV19 with TRBJ2-5; TRBD2 aligns across 10 bases. The CDR3 is 14 amino acids. Per germline, CDR1 LNHDA and CDR2 SQIVND (reference sequence). V lost 7 bases, J lost 4 bases, and 6 bases stayed unmatched. The CDR3 nucleotides read TGTGCCAGTAAAAGCGGGGGGGCCGGAGAGACCCAGTACTTC. Protein product: CASKSGGAGETQYF.

The chain links TRBV9 to TRBJ2-3; 14 nucleotides match TRBD2. V dropped 1 base and J dropped 5; count of bases not matched to a gene: 6. The germline V gene encodes CDR1 SGDLS and CDR2 YYNGEE. The CDR3 runs to 17 residues. The CDR3 DNA reads TGTGCCAGCAGCGTACGACTAGCGGGGGGGCTCGGAGATACGCAGTATTTT. This gives the protein CASSVRLAGGLGDTQYF.

The chain recombines TRBV2 with TRBJ2-1, with a tentative D call TRBD1 (5 bases). This CDR3 has 12 residues. The germline CDR1 and CDR2 sequences are SNHLY and FYNNEI. The V and J ends lost 3 bases and 8 bases respectively, with 8 bases between them. The CDR3 region is CASSEVGDEQFF. The CDR3 nucleotides read TGTGCCAGCAGTGAGGTAGGGGATGAGCAGTTCTTC.